The 30 T cell receptor beta chains below come from one sample, sequenced in a study of T cell repertoires in ileal Crohn's disease. Generated by immunoSEQ multiplex PCR, the TCRdb table keeps only in-frame clones and is missing some. The repertoire holds 2,000 to 3,000 clones, 85% to 95% seen once, with roughly 3.6% in the top ten. The sequenced sample consisted of ileal tissue. Every receptor here comes from an adult with Crohn's disease.

The V call is TRBV2, the J call TRBJ1-5; TRBD1 aligns across 7 bases. Germline V gene sequence: CDR1 SNHLY, CDR2 FYNNEI. The V segment lost 6 bases and the J segment 3 bases; nucleotides outside the gene matches: 11. The CDR3 is 16 residues long. The CDR3 here is CASSGPDRASNQPQHF. The CDR3 DNA sequence: TGTGCCAGCAGCGGACCCGACAGGGCCTCCAATCAGCCCCAGCATTTT.

V gene TRBV13 combines with J gene TRBJ2-3; 7 bases are a match to TRBD2. Germline V CDR1 and CDR2: PRHDT, FYEKMQ (reference sequence). The CDR3 sequence is 16 residues long. The ends lost 6 bases at V and 2 bases at J; junction bases unmatched: 11. CDR3 region: CASSWPSGETTDTQYF. The CDR3 region has the DNA TGTGCCAGCAGTTGGCCGAGCGGGGAAACCACAGATACGCAGTATTTT.

This chain links TRBV28 with TRBJ1-2; D call uncertain. V was pared by 2 bases and J by 3 bases, with 4 bases between. Germline V gene data show CDR1 as MDHEN and CDR2 as SYDVKM. The CDR3 sequence is 12 residues long. CDR3 bases: TGTGCCAGCAGTTTAGCGGACTATGGCTACACCTTC. Its translation is CASSLADYGYTF.

J is TRBJ2-1 and V is TRBV7-2; TRBD1 is a possible D gene (5 bases). Germline V CDR1 and CDR2: SGHTA, FQGNSA. This CDR3 has 13 residues. Between the trimmed V and J ends, which lost 5 bases and 8 bases, there was a span of 13 bases. CDR3 nucleotides: TGTGCCAGCAGCGCGGACAATGGGGATGAGCAGTTCTTC. Its protein product is CASSADNGDEQFF.

The gene calls are TRBV5-1 and TRBJ2-4; TRBD1 aligns across 8 bases. From germline, CDR1 is SGHRS and CDR2 YFSETQ. CDR3 size: 16 residues. After removal of 4 bases from V and 7 bases from J, the junction contained 13 bases not matched to a gene. The CDR3 is CASSPGGVDRENIQYF. DNA of the CDR3: TGCGCCAGCAGCCCAGGCGGCGTGGACAGGGAGAACATTCAGTACTTC.

The chain employs TRBV25-1 and TRBJ1-1; D ambiguous. V was shortened by 4 bases and J by 1 base, with 7 bases between the two germline ends. CDR1 and CDR2 (germline): MGHDK, SYGVNS. There are 13 residues in the CDR3. The CDR3 reads CASSGAPNTEAFF. The CDR3 DNA reads TGTGCCAGCAGTGGCGCCCCGAACACTGAAGCTTTCTTT.

This clone was observed a few times. This chain joins TRBV27 and TRBJ1-1; tentatively, D is TRBD1 (5 bases). V lost 4 bases and J 1 base, leaving 16 bases between the germline ends. Germline V gene sequence: CDR1 MNHEY, CDR2 SMNVEV (reference sequence). CDR3 size: 16 residues. The CDR3: CASSYAETTANTEAFF. In DNA form, the CDR3 reads TGTGCCAGCAGTTACGCTGAGACGACAGCGAACACTGAAGCTTTCTTT.

This clone appeared once. The chain recombines TRBV9 with TRBJ2-3; the D gene is possibly TRBD1 (6 bases). The CDR3 is made up of 16 amino acids. The V gene lost 0 bases and the J gene lost 2 bases, with 13 bases spanning the gap. Germline lookup yields CDR1 SGDLS and CDR2 YYNGEE. The CDR3: CASSVGPGGSTDTQYF. DNA for the CDR3: TGTGCCAGCAGCGTAGGGCCTGGGGGCTCCACAGATACGCAGTATTTT.

The chain combines TRBV5-1 with TRBJ1-3; possibly TRBD1 for D (5 bases). The CDR3 sequence is 15 residues long. Deletions cut 1 base from V and 8 bases from J, with 16 bases between. The germline CDR1 and CDR2 sequences are SGHRS and YFSETQ. CDR3 loop: CASSLLGLGRDTIYF. The CDR3 DNA is TGCGCCAGCAGCTTGCTAGGCCTGGGCAGGGACACCATATATTTT.

V usage is TRBV18 and J usage is TRBJ1-2; 7 positions agree with TRBD1. Trimming removed 2 bases from V and 2 bases from J; junction bases left unmatched: 5. The CDR3 contains 15 residues. Germline V lookup: CDR1 KGHSH, CDR2 LQKENI. CDR3 sequence: CASSPGIQGNYGYTF. The CDR3 DNA sequence: TGTGCCAGCTCACCAGGAATACAGGGGAACTATGGCTACACCTTC.

The genes are TRBV11-2 and TRBJ2-1, with 10 bases matching TRBD2. Germline loops: CDR1 SGHAT, CDR2 FQNNGV. CDR3 length equals 16 residues. V was clipped by 5 bases and J by 7 bases; unmatched bases: 11. The DNA for the CDR3 is TGTGCCAGCAGCAACTTGAAGCGGGGGGGCAGAAATGAGCAGTTCTTC. Translation: CASSNLKRGGRNEQFF.

The chain joins TRBV10-1 to TRBJ1-5, with 7 bases fitting TRBD1. Trimming removed 2 bases from V and 5 bases from J; junction bases left unmatched: 3. Germline CDR1 is WNHNN and CDR2 is SYGVQD (reference sequence). The CDR3 runs 14 residues. DNA for the CDR3: TGCGCCAGCAGTGAGGGAACAGGGGATCAGCCCCAGCATTTT. The encoded protein is CASSEGTGDQPQHF.

V usage is TRBV7-9 and J usage is TRBJ2-1; a possible D gene is TRBD2 (7 bases). Per germline, CDR1 SEHNR and CDR2 FQNEAQ (reference sequence). V was pared by 5 bases and J by 4 bases, with 24 bases between. CDR3 length equals 18 residues. The DNA of the CDR3 is TGTGCCAGCAGCCGCAACCCAGTCGGGGGGCAAGAATACAATGAGCAGTTCTTC. Translation gives CASSRNPVGGQEYNEQFF.

The V gene is TRBV7-6, the J gene TRBJ2-5; D call uncertain. Trimming took off 3 bases at V and 5 bases at J, with 13 bases between the two ends. The CDR3 length is 14 residues. CDR1 SGHVS and CDR2 FNYEAQ come from the germline V gene. The CDR3 protein is CASSLGSPGETQYF. As DNA, the CDR3 is TGTGCCAGCAGCTTGGGTTCACCCGGGGAGACCCAGTACTTC.

The chain uses TRBV29-1 and TRBJ2-2; D perhaps matches TRBD1 (6 bases). In germline, CDR1 is SQVTM, CDR2 ANQGSEA. The CDR3 is 14 residues long. Trimming took 4 bases from V and 5 from J, leaving 14 bases between them. CDR3 bases: TGCAGCGTTGCACCTACAGGGTCGACCGGGGAGCTGTTTTTT. It is translated as CSVAPTGSTGELFF.

The J gene is TRBJ1-1, the V gene TRBV5-1; D is unclear. The CDR3 spans 12 residues. Per the germline V gene, CDR1 is SGHRS and CDR2 is YFSETQ. The V end was cut by 4 bases, the J end by 7 bases, with 11 bases between. CDR3 region: CASSRESGEAFF. Here the CDR3 DNA reads TGCGCCAGCAGCAGAGAATCTGGTGAAGCTTTCTTT.

This clone was observed once. The chain links TRBV6-6 to TRBJ1-1; D may be TRBD1 (6 bases). V shed 0 bases and J shed 0 bases, with 8 bases lying between them. Germline CDR1 MNHNY, CDR2 SVGAGI (reference sequence). The CDR3 is made up of 15 amino acids. The CDR3 spells CASSYSGQLNTEAFF. CDR3 nucleotides: TGTGCCAGCAGTTACTCCGGACAGTTGAACACTGAAGCTTTCTTT.

The gene calls are TRBV7-3 and TRBJ2-5, with a weak D call TRBD2 (6 bases). V was shortened by 5 bases and J by 5 bases, with 15 bases between the two germline ends. The CDR3 length is 14 residues. CDR1 and CDR2 (germline): SGHTA, FQGTGA. The CDR3 is CASSPSGPGETQYF. In DNA, the CDR3 is TGTGCCAGCAGCCCCAGCGGGCCCGGGGAGACCCAGTACTTC.

The V call is TRBV5-1, the J call TRBJ1-6, with TRBD1 identical over 7 bases. Germline CDR1 SGHRS, CDR2 YFSETQ. CDR3 size: 14 residues. With V trimmed by 0 bases and J by 10 bases, 4 bases remained unmatched. The CDR3 loop is CASSLDRGNSPLHF. For the CDR3, the DNA is TGCGCCAGCAGCTTGGACAGGGGAAACTCACCCCTCCACTTT.

The V call is TRBV6-1, the J call TRBJ1-2; unclear D gene. The CDR3 sequence is 14 residues long. Germline CDR1 is MNHNS and CDR2 is SASEGT. V lost 7 bases and J 4 bases, leaving 16 bases between the germline ends. The CDR3 spells CASMVGDSGYGYTF. In DNA form, the CDR3 reads TGTGCCAGCATGGTCGGGGATTCGGGCTATGGCTACACCTTC.

The chain uses TRBV19 and TRBJ1-2, with 7 bases fitting TRBD1. The CDR3 covers 16 residues. Germline V gene data show CDR1 as LNHDA and CDR2 as SQIVND (reference sequence). The trim removed 5 bases at V and 3 bases at J, leaving 12 bases unmatched. The CDR3 loop reads CASSPRGDRAYYGYTF. The CDR3 coding sequence is TGTGCCAGTAGTCCTCGGGGAGACAGGGCCTACTATGGCTACACCTTC.

The chain carries TRBV5-1 and TRBJ2-1, with 11 nucleotides matching TRBD1. Per germline, CDR1 SGHRS and CDR2 YFSETQ. V lost 4 bases and J lost 9; bases outside the gene matches: 12. The CDR3 is 16 amino acids. This chain's CDR3 is CASSLRTGGVQSEQFF. Written as DNA, the CDR3 is TGCGCCAGCAGCCTAAGGACAGGGGGCGTTCAGAGTGAGCAGTTCTTC. The whole variable domain, filled in from reference TRBV5-1 and TRBJ2-1, reads KAGVTQTPRYLIKTRGQQVTLSCSPISGHRSVSWYQQTPGQGLQFLFEYFSETQRNKGNFPGRFSGRQFSNSRSEMNVSTLELGDSALYLCASSLRTGGVQSEQFFGPGTRLTVL.

The V gene is TRBV19, the J gene TRBJ2-1, with 9 bases matching TRBD1. The germline V gene has CDR1 LNHDA and CDR2 SQIVND (reference sequence). CDR3 length: 15 amino acids. After removal of 6 bases from V and 6 bases from J, the junction contained 9 bases not matched to a gene. CDR3 coding DNA: TGTGCCAGTAGGGCCGGGACAGGGACGTTCAATGAGCAGTTCTTC. It yields the protein CASRAGTGTFNEQFF.

This clone was counted a single time. CDR3 region: CASSLNQGDYGYTF. Written as DNA, the CDR3 is TGTGCCAGCAGCTTAAACCAGGGTGACTATGGCTACACCTTC. The chain recombines TRBV11-2 with TRBJ1-2; D might be TRBD1 (5 bases). V lost 2 bases to trimming and J lost 3 bases, with 10 bases between them. CDR1 and CDR2 (germline): SGHAT, FQNNGV. The CDR3 has 14 residues.

The rearrangement links TRBV5-1 to TRBJ1-6; the D is unclear. Germline values: CDR1 SGHRS, CDR2 YFSETQ. Trimming stripped 0 bases from V and 7 bases from J, with 11 bases between. The CDR3 totals 15 residues. The CDR3 loop is CASSLVRGVNSPLHF. Written as DNA, the CDR3 is TGCGCCAGCAGCTTGGTCCGCGGGGTCAATTCACCCCTCCACTTT.

CDR3 loop: CASSWDSRTTGELFF. Written as DNA, the CDR3 is TGCGCCAGCAGCTGGGACAGTAGGACCACCGGGGAGCTGTTTTTT. The J gene is TRBJ2-2, the V gene TRBV5-1; 7 bases fit TRBD1. From germline, CDR1 is SGHRS and CDR2 YFSETQ. With V trimmed by 3 bases and J by 4 bases, 6 bases remained unmatched. The CDR3 consists of 15 residues.

The genes are TRBV6-5 and TRBJ1-2, with TRBD1 matching 7 bases. With V trimmed by 5 bases and J by 5 bases, 8 bases remained unmatched. This CDR3 spans 14 amino acids. Looked up from germline, CDR1 is MNHEY and CDR2 is SVGAGI. The CDR3 nucleotides are TGTGCCAGCAGTCCCTGGGACAGCACATATGGCTACACCTTC. It codes for CASSPWDSTYGYTF.

V is TRBV5-4 and J is TRBJ2-4; 8 bases match TRBD1. The junction had 19 bases not matched to a gene; V was cut back by 4 bases and J by 1 base. The length of the CDR3 is 20 residues. In germline, CDR1 is SGHNT, CDR2 YYREEE (reference sequence). The CDR3 sequence is CASSPEGDRISKWAKNIQYF. The CDR3 DNA follows: TGTGCCAGCAGCCCTGAAGGGGACAGGATATCAAAATGGGCCAAAAACATTCAGTACTTC.

V gene TRBV7-9 combines with J gene TRBJ2-7; 14 bases line up with TRBD2. After removal of 5 bases from V and 4 bases from J, the junction contained 4 bases not matched to a gene. In germline, CDR1 is SEHNR, CDR2 FQNEAQ (reference sequence). The CDR3 totals 15 residues. The CDR3 spells CASSQTSGGVYEQYF. Written as DNA, the CDR3 is TGTGCCAGCAGCCAGACTAGCGGGGGGGTGTACGAGCAGTACTTC.

In its sample, this clone was seen once. The chain has TRBV5-1 and TRBJ2-3; D may be TRBD1 (6 bases). Trimming removed 2 bases from V and 2 bases from J, with 12 bases in between. Germline V gene sequence: CDR1 SGHRS, CDR2 YFSETQ. This CDR3 comprises 15 residues. The CDR3 spells CASSFGGDLTDTQYF. CDR3 nucleotides: TGCGCCAGCAGCTTTGGGGGCGACCTCACAGATACGCAGTATTTT.